This T cell receptor beta chain was observed in a study of shared clonotypes between healthy human individuals. Sequencing used immunoSEQ multiplex PCR; TCRdb keeps in-frame clones, though not all of them. The sample holds about 2.3 million clones, around 92% seen once. Germline loops: CDR1 KGHSH, CDR2 LQKENI. The CDR3 has 15 amino acids. V trimming: 3 bases; J trimming: 7 bases; junction bases outside the gene matches: 4. The gene calls are TRBV18 and TRBJ2-1, with 12 bases that match TRBD1. The clonotype was recovered from a man aged 18 to 29 in good health. Some clones in this sample may be carry-over from other donors' samples. The sequencing input was naive CD4+ T cells from PBMCs. Subset meaning: CD45RA+ positively selected. CDR3 DNA: TGTGCCAGCTCACCGGGACAGGGGGCTTGGAATGAGCAGTTCTTC. Translation: CASSPGQGAWNEQFF.